The present entry profiles one TCR beta chain with its context. This sample is drawn from a study of blood T cell repertoires in COVID-19. This table comes from immunoSEQ multiplex PCR, and its TCRdb copy is limited to in-frame clones, with some not included. This table has about 130,000 clones, around 85% appearing once. From germline, CDR1 is LNHDA and CDR2 SQIVND (reference sequence). V lost 7 bases to trimming and J lost 1 base; unmatched junction nucleotides: 8. The CDR3 covers 15 residues. The specimen sequenced was peripheral blood. V and J are TRBV19 and TRBJ1-2, with 8 nucleotides matching TRBD1. This clonotype was sampled from a human donor in a cohort sampled during active COVID-19. Here the CDR3 reads CASNSDRAFNYGYTF. In DNA, the CDR3 is TGTGCCAGTAATTCGGACAGGGCCTTTAACTATGGCTACACCTTC.